This T cell receptor (beta chain) stems from a study of T cells in Graves' hyperthyroidism and ophthalmopathy. In the study overall: Upon initial diagnosis and before any treatment, peripheral blood was collected.

Amplification of TCR beta CDR3 regions was performed using RNA transcripts as template. RT-PCR in the first round (using the HTBI primer set) targeted the TCR CDR3. MiXCR was run by TCRdb on the multiplex PCR reads, yielding one entry per CDR3 protein. Found here are a few hundred thousand distinct CDR3 sequences, roughly 15% of them singletons; the top ten hold roughly 35%. Study observations and caveats: Blood samples included most of the expanded thyroid clonotypes exceeding 0.001. The model's output predicted ophthalmopathy at a median of about 6.5 months prior to onset.

Germline assignment: CDR1 ENHRY and CDR2 SYGVKD. This CDR3 is 12 amino acids long. Between the trimmed V and J ends, which lost 5 bases and 5 bases, there was a span of 7 bases. In this sample, this clonotype turned up many times. Its antigen is as yet unknown. The source of this sequence is a woman aged 40 to 50 with Graves' ophthalmopathy. The chain links TRBV10-3 to TRBJ1-5; tentatively, D is TRBD1 (5 bases). The sample consisted of blood. In DNA, the CDR3 is TGTGCCATCAGTCAGGGAGATCAGCCCCAGCATTTT. Amino acid sequence: CAISQGDQPQHF.